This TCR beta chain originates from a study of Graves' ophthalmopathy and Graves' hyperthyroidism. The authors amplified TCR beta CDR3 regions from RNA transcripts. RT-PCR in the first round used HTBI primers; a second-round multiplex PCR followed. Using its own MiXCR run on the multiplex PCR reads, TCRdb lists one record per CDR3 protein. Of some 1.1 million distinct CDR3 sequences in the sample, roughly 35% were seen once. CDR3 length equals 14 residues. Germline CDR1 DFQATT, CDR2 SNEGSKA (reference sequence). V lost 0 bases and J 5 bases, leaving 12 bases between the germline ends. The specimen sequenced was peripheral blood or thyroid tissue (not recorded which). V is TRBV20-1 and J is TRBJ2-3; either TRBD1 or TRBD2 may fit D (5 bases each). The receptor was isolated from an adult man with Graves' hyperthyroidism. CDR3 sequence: CSARDPTRGDTQYF. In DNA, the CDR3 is TGCAGTGCTAGAGATCCAACGAGGGGAGATACGCAGTATTTT.